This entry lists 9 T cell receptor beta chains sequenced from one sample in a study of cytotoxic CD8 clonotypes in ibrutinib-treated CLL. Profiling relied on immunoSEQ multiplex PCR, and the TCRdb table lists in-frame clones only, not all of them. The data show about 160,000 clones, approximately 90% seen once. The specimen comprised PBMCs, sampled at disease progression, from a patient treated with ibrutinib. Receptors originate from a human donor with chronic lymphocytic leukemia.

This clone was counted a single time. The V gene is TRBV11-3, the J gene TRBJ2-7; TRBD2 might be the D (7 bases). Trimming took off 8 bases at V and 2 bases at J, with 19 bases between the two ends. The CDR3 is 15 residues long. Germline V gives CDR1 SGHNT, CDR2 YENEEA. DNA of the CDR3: TGTGCCAGCGCATTGGGGGGGCAGGGGACCTACGAGCAGTACTTC. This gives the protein CASALGGQGTYEQYF.

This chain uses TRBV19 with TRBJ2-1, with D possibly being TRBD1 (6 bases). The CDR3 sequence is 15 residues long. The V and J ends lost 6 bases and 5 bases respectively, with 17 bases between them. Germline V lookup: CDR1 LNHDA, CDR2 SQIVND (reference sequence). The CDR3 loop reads CASRGQGLSHNEQFF. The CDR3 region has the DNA TGTGCCAGTAGGGGACAAGGTCTTTCCCACAATGAGCAGTTCTTC.

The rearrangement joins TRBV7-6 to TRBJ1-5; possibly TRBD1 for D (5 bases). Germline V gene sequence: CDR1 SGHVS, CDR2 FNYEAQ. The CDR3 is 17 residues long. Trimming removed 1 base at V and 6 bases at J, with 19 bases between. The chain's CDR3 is CASSLGVRGSLGQPQHF. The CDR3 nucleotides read TGTGCCAGCAGCTTAGGGGTCCGGGGCAGTCTAGGTCAGCCCCAGCATTTT. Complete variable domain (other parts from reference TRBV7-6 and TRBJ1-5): GAGVSQSPRYKVTKRGQDVALRCDPISGHVSLYWYRQALGQGPEFLTYFNYEAQQDKSGLPNDRFSAERPEGSISTLTIQRTEQRDSAMYRCASSLGVRGSLGQPQHFGDGTRLSIL.

DNA for the CDR3: TGCGCCAGCAGCCAAGATACCAGAGGACTAGCGGGAGTAGAGACCCAGTACTTC. Translation: CASSQDTRGLAGVETQYF. This chain joins TRBV4-1 and TRBJ2-5; the match to TRBD2 covers 13 bases. Germline trimming cut 0 bases from V and 4 bases from J; bases unmatched to any gene: 8. Per germline, CDR1 MGHRA and CDR2 YSYEKL. The CDR3 loop spans 18 amino acids.

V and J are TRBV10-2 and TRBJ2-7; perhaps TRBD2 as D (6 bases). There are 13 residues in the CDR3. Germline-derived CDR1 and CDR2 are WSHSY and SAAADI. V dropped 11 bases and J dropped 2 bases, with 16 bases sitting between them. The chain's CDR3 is CAGQTDYPYEQYF. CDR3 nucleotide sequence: TGCGCCGGACAAACGGACTACCCCTACGAGCAGTACTTC.

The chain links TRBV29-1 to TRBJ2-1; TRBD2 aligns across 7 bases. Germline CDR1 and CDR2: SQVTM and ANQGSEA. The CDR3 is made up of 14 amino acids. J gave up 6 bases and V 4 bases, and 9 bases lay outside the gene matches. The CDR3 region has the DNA TGCAGCGTTGTCCTAGGACTAGGCGCCAATGAGCAGTTCTTC. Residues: CSVVLGLGANEQFF.

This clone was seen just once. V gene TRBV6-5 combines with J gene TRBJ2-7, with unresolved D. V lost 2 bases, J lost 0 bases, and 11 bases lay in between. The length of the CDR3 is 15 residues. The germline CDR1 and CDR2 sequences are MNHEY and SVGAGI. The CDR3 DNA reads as TGTGCCAGCAGTTACACGCAGGTTAGCTCCTACGAGCAGTACTTC. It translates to CASSYTQVSSYEQYF.

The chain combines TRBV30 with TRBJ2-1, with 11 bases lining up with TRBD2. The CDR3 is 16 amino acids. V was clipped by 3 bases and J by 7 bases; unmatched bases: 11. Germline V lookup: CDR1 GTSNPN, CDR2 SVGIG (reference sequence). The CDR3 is CAWSRLAGKRANEQFF. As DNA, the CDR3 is TGTGCCTGGAGCAGACTAGCGGGGAAGAGAGCGAATGAGCAGTTCTTC.

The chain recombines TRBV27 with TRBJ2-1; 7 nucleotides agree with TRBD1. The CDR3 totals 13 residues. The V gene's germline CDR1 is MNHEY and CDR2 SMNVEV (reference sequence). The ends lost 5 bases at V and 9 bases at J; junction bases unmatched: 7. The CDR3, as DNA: TGTGCCAGCAGTCCGACAGGGAAGGGTGAGCAGTTCTTC. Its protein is CASSPTGKGEQFF.